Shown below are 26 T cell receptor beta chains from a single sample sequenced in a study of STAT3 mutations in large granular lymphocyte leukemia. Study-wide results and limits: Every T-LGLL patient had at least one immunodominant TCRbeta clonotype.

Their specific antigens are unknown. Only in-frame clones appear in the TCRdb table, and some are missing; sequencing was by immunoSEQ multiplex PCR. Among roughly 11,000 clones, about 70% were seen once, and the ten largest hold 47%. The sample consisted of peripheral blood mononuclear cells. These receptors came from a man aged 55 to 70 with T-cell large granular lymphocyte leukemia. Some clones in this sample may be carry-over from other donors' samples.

The CDR3 region is CASSEFGRDTEAFF. DNA of the CDR3: TGTGCCAGCAGTGAATTCGGGAGGGACACTGAAGCTTTCTTT. This chain connects TRBV2 to TRBJ1-1; unclear D gene. The V end was cut by 2 bases, the J end by 3 bases, with 10 bases between. This CDR3 region has 14 residues. Germline CDR1 is SNHLY and CDR2 is FYNNEI.

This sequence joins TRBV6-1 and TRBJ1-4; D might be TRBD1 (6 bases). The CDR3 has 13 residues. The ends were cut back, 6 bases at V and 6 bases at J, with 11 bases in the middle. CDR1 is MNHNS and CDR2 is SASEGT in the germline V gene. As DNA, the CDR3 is TGTGCCAGCAGGAGGGGACAAGATGAAAAACTGTTTTTT. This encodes CASRRGQDEKLFF.

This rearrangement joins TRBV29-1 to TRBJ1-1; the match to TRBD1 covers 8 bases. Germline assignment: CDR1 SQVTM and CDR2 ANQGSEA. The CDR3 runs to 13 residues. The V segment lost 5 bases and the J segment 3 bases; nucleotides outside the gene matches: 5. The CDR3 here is CSVRTGMDTEAFF. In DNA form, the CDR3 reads TGCAGCGTTCGGACAGGGATGGACACTGAAGCTTTCTTT.

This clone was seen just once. The chain's CDR3 is CASSLAVTNTDTQYF. The CDR3 DNA reads TGCGCCAGCAGCTTGGCCGTGACTAACACAGATACGCAGTATTTT. The chain employs TRBV5-1 and TRBJ2-3; a weak D match, TRBD2 (5 bases). This CDR3 spans 15 amino acids. CDR1 and CDR2 from the germline V gene are SGHRS and YFSETQ. V was clipped by 0 bases and J by 2 bases, with 10 bases between them.

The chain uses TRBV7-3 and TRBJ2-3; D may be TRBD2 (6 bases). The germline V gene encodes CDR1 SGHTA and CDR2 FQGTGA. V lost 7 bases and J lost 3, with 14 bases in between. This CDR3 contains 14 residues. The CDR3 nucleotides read TGTGCCAGCACCCGGAGGGCGGGGACAGATACGCAGTATTTT. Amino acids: CASTRRAGTDTQYF.

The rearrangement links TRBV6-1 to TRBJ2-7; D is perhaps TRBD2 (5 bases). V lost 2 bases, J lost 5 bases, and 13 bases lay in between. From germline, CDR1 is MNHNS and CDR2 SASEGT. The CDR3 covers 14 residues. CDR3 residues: CASSEIWSSNEQYF. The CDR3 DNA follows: TGTGCCAGCAGTGAAATTTGGTCTAGCAACGAGCAGTACTTC.

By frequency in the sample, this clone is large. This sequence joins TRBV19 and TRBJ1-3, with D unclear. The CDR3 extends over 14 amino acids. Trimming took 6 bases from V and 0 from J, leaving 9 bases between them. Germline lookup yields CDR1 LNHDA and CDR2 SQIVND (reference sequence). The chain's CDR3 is CASSTDTSGNTIYF. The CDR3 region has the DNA TGTGCCAGTAGCACCGACACCTCTGGAAACACCATATATTTT.

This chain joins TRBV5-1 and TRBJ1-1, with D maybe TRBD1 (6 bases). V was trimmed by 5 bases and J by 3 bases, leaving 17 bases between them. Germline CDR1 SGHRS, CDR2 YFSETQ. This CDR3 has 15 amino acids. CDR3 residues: CASRPTGLMDTEAFF. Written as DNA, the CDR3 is TGCGCCAGCAGACCTACAGGGTTGATGGACACTGAAGCTTTCTTT.

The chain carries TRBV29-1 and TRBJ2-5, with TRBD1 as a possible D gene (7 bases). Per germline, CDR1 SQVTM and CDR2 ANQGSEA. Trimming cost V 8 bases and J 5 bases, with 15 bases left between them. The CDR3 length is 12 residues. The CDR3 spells CSTTGRLETQYF. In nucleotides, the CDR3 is TGCAGCACGACAGGGAGGCTGGAGACCCAGTACTTC.

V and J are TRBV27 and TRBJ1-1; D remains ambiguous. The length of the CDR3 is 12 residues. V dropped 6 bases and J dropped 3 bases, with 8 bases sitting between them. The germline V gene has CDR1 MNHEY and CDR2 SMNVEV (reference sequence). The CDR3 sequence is CASRSWDTEAFF. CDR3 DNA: TGTGCCAGCAGAAGTTGGGACACTGAAGCTTTCTTT.

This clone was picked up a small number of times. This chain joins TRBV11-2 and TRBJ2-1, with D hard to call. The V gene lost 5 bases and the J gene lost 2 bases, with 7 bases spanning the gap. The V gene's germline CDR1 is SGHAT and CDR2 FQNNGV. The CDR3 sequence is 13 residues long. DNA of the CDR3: TGTGCCAGCAGCCAAGGGACCTACAATGAGCAGTTCTTC. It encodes CASSQGTYNEQFF.

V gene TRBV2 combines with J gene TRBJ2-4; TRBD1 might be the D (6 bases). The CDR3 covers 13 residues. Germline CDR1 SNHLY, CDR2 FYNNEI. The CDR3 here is CATAGVAKNIQYF. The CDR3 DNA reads TGTGCTACTGCAGGGGTGGCCAAAAACATTCAGTACTTC. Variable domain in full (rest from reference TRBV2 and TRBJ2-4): EPEVTQTPSHQVTQMGQEVILRCVPISNHLYFYWYRQILGQKVEFLVSFYNNEISEKSEIFDDQFSVERPDGSNFTLKIRSTKLEDSAMYFCATAGVAKNIQYFGAGTRLSVL.

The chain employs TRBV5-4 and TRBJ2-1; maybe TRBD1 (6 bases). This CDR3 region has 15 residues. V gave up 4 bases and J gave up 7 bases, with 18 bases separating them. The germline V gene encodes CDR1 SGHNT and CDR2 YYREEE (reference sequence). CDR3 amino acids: CASSRDTSNRNEQFF. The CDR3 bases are TGTGCCAGCAGCCGGGACACCTCCAATCGGAATGAGCAGTTCTTC.

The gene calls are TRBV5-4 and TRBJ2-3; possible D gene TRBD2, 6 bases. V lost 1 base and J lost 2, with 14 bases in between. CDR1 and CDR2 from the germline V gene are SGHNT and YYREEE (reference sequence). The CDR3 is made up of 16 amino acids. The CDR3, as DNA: TGTGCCAGCAGCTTGTCGCCTAGCGTCCTCACAGATACGCAGTATTTT. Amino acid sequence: CASSLSPSVLTDTQYF.

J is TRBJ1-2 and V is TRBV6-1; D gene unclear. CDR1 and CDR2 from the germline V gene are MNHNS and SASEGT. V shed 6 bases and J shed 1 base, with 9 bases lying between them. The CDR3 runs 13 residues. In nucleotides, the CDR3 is TGTGCCAGCAGGGAATCTGATAACTATGGCTACACCTTC. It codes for CASRESDNYGYTF.

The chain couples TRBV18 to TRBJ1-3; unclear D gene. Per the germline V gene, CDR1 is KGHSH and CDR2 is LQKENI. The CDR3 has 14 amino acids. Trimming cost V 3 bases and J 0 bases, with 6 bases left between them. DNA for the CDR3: TGTGCCAGCTCACCGAGTAGCTCTGGAAACACCATATATTTT. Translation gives CASSPSSSGNTIYF.

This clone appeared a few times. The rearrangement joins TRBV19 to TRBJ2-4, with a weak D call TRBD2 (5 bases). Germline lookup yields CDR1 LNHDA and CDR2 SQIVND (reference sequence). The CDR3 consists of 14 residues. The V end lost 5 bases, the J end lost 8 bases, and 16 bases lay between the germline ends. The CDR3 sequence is CASSPGKPNDIQYF. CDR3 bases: TGTGCCAGTAGTCCCGGGAAGCCCAATGACATTCAGTACTTC.

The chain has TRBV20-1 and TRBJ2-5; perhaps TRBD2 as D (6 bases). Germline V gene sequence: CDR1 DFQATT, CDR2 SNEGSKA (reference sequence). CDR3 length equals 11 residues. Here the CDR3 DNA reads TGCAGCCGACTAGAACAAGAGACCCAGTACTTC. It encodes CSRLEQETQYF.

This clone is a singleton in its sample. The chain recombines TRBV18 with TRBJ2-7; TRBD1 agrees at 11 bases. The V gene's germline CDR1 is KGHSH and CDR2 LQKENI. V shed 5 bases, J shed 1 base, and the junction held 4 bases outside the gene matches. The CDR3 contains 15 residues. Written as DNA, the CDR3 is TGTGCCAGCTCAATAGGGACAGGGGGGTCCTACGAGCAGTACTTC. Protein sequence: CASSIGTGGSYEQYF.

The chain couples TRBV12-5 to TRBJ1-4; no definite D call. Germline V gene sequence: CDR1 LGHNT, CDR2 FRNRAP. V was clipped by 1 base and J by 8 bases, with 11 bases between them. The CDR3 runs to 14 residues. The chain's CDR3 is CASGLDGRVEKLFF. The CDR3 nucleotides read TGTGCTAGTGGTTTGGACGGGCGGGTCGAAAAACTGTTTTTT.

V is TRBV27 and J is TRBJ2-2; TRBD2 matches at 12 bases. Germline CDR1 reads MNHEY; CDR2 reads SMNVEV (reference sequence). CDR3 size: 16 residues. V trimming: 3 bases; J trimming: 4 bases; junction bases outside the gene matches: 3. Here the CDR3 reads CASSFLTSGGTGELFF. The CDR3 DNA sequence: TGTGCCAGCAGTTTTCTGACTAGCGGGGGCACCGGGGAGCTGTTTTTT.

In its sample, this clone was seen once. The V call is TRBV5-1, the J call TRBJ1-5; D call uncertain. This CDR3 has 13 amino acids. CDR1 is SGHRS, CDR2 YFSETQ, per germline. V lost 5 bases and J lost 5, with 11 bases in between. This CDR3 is CASREGPDQPQHF. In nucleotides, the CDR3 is TGCGCCAGCAGAGAAGGCCCTGATCAGCCCCAGCATTTT.

In DNA, the CDR3 is TGCGCCAGCAGCGTGGACAGAGCCTATGGCTACACCTTC. This gives the protein CASSVDRAYGYTF. The chain combines TRBV5-1 with TRBJ1-2, with D possibly being TRBD1 (6 bases). CDR3 length: 13 residues. Trimming took off 4 bases at V and 4 bases at J, with 11 bases between the two ends. From germline, CDR1 is SGHRS and CDR2 YFSETQ.

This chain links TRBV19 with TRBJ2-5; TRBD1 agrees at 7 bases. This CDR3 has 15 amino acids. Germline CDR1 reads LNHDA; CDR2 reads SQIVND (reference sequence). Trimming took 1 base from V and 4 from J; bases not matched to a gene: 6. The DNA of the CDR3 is TGTGCCAGTAGTATAGCACGGGACAGTGGAGAGACCCAGTACTTC. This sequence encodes CASSIARDSGETQYF. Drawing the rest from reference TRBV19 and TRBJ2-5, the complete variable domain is DGGITQSPKYLFRKEGQNVTLSCEQNLNHDAMYWYRQDPGQGLRLIYYSQIVNDFQKGDIAEGYSVSREKKESFPLTVTSAQKNPTAFYLCASSIARDSGETQYFGPGTRLLVL.

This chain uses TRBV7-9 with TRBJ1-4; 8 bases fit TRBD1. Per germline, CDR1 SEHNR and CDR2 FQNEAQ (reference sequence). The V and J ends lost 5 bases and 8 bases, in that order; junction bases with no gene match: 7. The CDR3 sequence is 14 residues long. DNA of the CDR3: TGTGCCAGCAGCACCGGACAGGGCGGCGAAAAACTGTTTTTT. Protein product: CASSTGQGGEKLFF.

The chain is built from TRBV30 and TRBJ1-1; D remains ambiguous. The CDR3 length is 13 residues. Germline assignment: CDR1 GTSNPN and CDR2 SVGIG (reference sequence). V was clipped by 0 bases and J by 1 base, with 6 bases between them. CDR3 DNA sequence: TGTGCCTGGAGTGTACGTGCGAACACTGAAGCTTTCTTT. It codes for CAWSVRANTEAFF.